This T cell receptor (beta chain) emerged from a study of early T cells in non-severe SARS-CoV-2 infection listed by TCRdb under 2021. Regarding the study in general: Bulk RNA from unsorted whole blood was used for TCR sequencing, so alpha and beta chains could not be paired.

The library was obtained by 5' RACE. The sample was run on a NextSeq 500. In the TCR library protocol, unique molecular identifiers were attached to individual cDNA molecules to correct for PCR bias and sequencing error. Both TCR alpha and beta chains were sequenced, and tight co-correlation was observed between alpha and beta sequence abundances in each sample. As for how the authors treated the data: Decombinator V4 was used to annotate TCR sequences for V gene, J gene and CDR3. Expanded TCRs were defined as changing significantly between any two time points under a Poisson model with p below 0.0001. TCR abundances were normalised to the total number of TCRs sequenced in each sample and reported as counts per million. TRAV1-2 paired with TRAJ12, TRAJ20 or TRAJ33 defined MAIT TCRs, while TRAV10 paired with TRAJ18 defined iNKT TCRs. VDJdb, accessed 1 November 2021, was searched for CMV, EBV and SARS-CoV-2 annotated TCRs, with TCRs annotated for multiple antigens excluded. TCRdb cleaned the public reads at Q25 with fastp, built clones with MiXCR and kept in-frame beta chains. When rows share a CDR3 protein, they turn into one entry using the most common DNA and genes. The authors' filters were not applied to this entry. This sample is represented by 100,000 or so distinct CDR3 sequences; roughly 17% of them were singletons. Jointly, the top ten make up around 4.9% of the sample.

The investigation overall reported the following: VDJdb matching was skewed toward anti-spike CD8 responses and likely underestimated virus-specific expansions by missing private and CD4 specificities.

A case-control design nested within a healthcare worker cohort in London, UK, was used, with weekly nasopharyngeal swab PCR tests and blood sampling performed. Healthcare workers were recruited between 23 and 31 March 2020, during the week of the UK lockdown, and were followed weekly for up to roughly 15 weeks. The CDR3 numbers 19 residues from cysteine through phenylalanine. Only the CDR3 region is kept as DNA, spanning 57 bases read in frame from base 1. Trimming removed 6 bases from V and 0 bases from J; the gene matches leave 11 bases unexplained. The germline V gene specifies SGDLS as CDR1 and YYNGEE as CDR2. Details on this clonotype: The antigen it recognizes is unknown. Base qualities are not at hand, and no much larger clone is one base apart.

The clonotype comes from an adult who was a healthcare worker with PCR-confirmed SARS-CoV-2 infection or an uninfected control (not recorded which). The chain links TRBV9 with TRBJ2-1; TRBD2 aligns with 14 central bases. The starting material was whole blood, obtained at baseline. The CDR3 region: CASTPRGGTSGSSYNEQFF. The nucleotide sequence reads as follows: TGTGCCAGCACCCCCAGGGGTGGGACTAGCGGGAGCTCCTACAATGAGCAGTTCTTC.